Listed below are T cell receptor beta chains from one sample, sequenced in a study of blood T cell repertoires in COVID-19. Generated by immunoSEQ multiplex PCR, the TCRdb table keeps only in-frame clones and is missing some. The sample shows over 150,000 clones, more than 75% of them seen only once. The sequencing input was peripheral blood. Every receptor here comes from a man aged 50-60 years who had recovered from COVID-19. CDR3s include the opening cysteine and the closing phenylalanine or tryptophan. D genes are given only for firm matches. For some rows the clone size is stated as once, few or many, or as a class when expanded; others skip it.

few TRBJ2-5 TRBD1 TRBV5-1 CASSPSGGAQETQYF TGCGCCAGCAGCCCCTCAGGGGGCGCCCAAGAGACCCAGTACTTC
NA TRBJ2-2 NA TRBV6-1 CASSYQNGELFF TGTGCCAGCAGTTATCAGAACGGGGAGCTGTTTTTT
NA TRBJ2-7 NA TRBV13 CASSFHDSSYEQYF TGTGCCAGCAGCTTCCACGACAGCTCCTACGAGCAGTACTTC
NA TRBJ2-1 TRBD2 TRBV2 CASRPSKGSGGAPLTYNEQFF TGTGCCAGCAGGCCCAGCAAGGGCAGCGGGGGGGCTCCATTAACCTACAATGAGCAGTTCTTC
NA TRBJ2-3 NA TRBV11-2 CASSLAGGKTDTQYF TGTGCCAGCAGCTTAGCAGGGGGGAAAACAGATACGCAGTATTTT
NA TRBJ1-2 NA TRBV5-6 CASSWVQLNNYGYTF TGTGCCAGCAGCTGGGTACAGCTAAACAACTATGGCTACACCTTC
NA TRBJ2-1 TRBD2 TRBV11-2 CASSLVLAGGNEQFF TGTGCCAGCAGCTTAGTATTAGCGGGAGGTAATGAGCAGTTCTTC
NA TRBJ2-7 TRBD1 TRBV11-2 CASSARWDRPSEQYF TGTGCCAGCAGCGCCCGCTGGGACAGACCTAGCGAGCAGTACTTC
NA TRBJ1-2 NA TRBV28 CASSLQGVSYTF TGTGCCAGCAGTTTACAGGGTGTCAGCTACACCTTC
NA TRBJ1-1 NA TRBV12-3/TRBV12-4 CASSSLSDTEAFF TGTGCCAGCAGTTCCCTCTCAGACACTGAAGCTTTCTTT
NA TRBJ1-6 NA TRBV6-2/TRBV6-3 CASSYDVDSLSSYNSPLHF TGTGCCAGCAGTTACGATGTCGACAGCCTGAGCTCCTATAATTCACCCCTCCACTTT
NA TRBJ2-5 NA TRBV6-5 CASSYSIGRAETQYF TGTGCCAGCAGTTACTCGATCGGGAGAGCAGAGACCCAGTACTTC
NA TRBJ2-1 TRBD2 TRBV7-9 CASSLGGLAGVYNEQFF TGTGCCAGCAGCTTAGGCGGACTAGCGGGAGTATACAATGAGCAGTTCTTC
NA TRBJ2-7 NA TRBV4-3 CASSQDVRRSREQYF TGCGCCAGCAGCCAAGATGTTAGGAGGAGTCGCGAGCAGTACTTC
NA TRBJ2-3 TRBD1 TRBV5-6 CASSLLRDRLRGTDTQYF TGTGCCAGCAGCTTGCTTCGGGACAGGTTGAGGGGCACAGATACGCAGTATTTT
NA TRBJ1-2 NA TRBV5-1 CASSLDGVPGYTF TGCGCCAGCAGCTTGGACGGAGTACCGGGCTACACCTTC
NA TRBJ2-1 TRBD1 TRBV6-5 CASRKPTGGMNEQFF TGTGCCAGCAGAAAGCCCACAGGGGGGATGAATGAGCAGTTCTTC
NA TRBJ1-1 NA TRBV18 CASSPETYTEAFF TGTGCCAGCTCACCGGAGACCTACACTGAAGCTTTCTTT
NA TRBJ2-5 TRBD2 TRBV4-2 CASSQEMGFGGGWGQETQYF TGTGCCAGCAGCCAAGAAATGGGATTCGGCGGGGGGTGGGGTCAAGAGACCCAGTACTTC
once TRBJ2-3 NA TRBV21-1 CASSTAWRESGWITDTQYF TGTGCCAGCAGTACGGCTTGGCGGGAGAGTGGGTGGATCACAGATACGCAGTATTTT
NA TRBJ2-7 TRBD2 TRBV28 CASSLGTSGGYEQYF TGTGCCAGCAGTCTCGGGACTAGCGGGGGGTACGAGCAGTACTTC
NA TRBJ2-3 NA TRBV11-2 CASSLVPLGTDTQYF TGTGCCAGCAGCTTAGTCCCTCTCGGGACAGATACGCAGTATTTT
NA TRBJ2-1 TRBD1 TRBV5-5 CASSFRQDRGYNEQFF TGTGCCAGCAGCTTTCGTCAGGACAGGGGCTACAATGAGCAGTTCTTC
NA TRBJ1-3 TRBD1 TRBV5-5 CASRPGTGGSYTIYF TGTGCCAGCAGACCTGGGACAGGGGGTTCATACACCATATATTTT
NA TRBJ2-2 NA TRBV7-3 CASSLRAGELFF TGTGCCAGCAGCTTGAGGGCCGGGGAGCTGTTTTTT
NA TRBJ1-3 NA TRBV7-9 CASSPTGFGNTIYF TGTGCCAGCAGCCCCACAGGGTTCGGAAACACCATATATTTT
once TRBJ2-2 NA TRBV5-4 CASSRGGGASAGELFF TGTGCCAGCAGCAGAGGAGGGGGCGCATCTGCCGGGGAGCTGTTTTTT